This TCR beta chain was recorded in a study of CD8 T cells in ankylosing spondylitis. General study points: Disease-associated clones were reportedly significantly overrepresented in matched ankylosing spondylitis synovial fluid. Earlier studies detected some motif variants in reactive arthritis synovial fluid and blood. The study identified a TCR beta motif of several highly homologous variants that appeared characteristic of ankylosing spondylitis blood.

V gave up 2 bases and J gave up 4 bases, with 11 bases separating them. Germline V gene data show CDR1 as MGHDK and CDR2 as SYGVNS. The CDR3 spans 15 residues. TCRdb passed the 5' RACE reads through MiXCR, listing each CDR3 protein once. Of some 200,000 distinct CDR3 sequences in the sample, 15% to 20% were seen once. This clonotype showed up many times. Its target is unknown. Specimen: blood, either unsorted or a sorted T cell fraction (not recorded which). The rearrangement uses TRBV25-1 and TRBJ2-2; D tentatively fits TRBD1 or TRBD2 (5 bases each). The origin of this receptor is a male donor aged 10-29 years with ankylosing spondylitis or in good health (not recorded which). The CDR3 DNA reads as TGTGCCAGCAGTGAAACAGGACTGCCCACCGGGGAGCTGTTTTTT. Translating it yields CASSETGLPTGELFF.